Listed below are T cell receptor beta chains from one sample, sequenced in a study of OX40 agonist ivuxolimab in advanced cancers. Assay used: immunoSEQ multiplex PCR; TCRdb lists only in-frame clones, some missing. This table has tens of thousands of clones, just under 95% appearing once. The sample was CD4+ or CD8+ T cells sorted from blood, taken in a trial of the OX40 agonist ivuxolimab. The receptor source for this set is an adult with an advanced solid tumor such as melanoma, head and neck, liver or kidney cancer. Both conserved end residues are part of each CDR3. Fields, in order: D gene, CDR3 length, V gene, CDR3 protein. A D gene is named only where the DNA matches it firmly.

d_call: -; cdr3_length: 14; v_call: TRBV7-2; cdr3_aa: CASSSRDWSYEQYF
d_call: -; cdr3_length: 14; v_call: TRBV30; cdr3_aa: CAGFLGFPNYGYTF
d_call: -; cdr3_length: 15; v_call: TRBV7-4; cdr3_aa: CASSWGELSSYEQYF
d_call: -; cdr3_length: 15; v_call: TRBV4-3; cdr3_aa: CASSQVLGSNQPQHF
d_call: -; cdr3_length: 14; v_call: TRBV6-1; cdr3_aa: CASSEVGSNQPQHF
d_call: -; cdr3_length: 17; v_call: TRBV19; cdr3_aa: CASIPAGWPGGLSSQHF
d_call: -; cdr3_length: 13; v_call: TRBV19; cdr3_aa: CASSSAPGNEQFF
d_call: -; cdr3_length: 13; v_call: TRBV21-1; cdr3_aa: CASSSCEGLEAFF
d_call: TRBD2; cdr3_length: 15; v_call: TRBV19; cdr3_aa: CASTTSGSSYNEQFF
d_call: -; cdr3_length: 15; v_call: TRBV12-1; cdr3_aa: CASSLRGLDGTEAFF
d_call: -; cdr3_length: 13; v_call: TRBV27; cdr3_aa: CASSFGWKTEAFF
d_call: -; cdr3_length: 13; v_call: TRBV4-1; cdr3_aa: CASSQVYRDEQFF
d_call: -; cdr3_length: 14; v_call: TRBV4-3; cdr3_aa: CASSQDGGFTEAFF
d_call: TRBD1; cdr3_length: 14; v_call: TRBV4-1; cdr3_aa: CASSLGQNNEKLFF
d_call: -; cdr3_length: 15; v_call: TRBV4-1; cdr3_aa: CASSQVASSDTEAFF
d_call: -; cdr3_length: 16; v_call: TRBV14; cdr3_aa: CASSQDFGPGWYEQYF
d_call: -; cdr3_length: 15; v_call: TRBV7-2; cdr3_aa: CASSLAGVAYNEQFF
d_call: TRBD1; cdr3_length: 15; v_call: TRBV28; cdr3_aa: CASSPRDRVHTEAFF
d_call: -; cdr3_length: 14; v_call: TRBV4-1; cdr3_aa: CASSQTGAAYGYTF
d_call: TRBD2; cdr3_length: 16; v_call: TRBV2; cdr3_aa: CASSARTSGRGNEQFF
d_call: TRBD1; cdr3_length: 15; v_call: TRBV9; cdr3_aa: CASSVLTGSTTEAFF
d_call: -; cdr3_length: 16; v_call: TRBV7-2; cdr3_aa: CASSSPTGTTNYGYTF
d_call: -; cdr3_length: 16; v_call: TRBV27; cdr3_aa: CASSSLGSPMNTEAFF
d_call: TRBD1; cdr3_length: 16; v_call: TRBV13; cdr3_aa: CASSSDGQGDQETQYF
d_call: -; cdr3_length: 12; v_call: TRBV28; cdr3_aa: CASRTENQPQHF
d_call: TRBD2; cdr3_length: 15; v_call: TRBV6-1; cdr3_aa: CASSEDGLARETQYF
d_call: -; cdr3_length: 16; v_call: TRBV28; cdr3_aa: CASSLYLDRAQETQYF
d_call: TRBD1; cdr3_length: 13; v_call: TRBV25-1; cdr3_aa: CASTRTGGYEQYF
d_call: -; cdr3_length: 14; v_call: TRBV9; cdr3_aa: CASSLTDGSYEQYF
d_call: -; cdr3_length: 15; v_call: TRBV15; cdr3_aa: CATSRDSPRAYEQYF
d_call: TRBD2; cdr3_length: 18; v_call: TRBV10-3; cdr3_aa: CAISESNHWTSGAYEQYF
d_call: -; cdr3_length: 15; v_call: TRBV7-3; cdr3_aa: CASAIGSNLPYEQYF
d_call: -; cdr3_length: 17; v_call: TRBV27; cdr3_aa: CASSSGSSGSFQETQYF